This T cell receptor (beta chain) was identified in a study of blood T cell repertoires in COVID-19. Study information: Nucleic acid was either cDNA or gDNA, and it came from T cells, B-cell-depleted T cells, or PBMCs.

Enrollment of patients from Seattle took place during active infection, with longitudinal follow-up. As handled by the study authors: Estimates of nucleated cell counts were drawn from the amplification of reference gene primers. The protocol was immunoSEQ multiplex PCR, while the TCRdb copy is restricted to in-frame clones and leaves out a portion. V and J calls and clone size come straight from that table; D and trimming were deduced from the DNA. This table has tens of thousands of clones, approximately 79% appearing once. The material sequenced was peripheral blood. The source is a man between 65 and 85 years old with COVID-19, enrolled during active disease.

The CDR3 here is CATSRDSGTYNEQFF. CDR3 nucleotides: TGTGCCACCAGCAGAGATAGCGGGACGTACAATGAGCAGTTCTTC. This chain joins TRBV15 and TRBJ2-1, with TRBD2 identical over 8 bases. V was clipped by 0 bases and J by 4 bases; unmatched bases: 2. The germline V gene has CDR1 LNHNV and CDR2 YYDKDF (reference sequence). The CDR3 length is 15 residues.